This T cell receptor (beta chain) emerged from a study of shared clonotypes between healthy human individuals (TCRdb year 2020). For the wider study: A couple of women and a few men aged 18 to 49 years were included in the cohort. Per donor, three plates each were used for CD4 naive and CD4 memory, two for CD8 naive, and one for CD8 memory. Blood TCR repertoires of a handful of healthy adults were deeply sequenced to estimate repertoire size and the extent of clonotype sharing between individuals. Different laboratories and diverse techniques were used to prepare libraries and sequence TCR repertoires, to increase sequencing depth and limit assay-specific biases. Leukapheresis yielded between about 0.9 and 9 billion PBMCs per donor.

What the study reported, not specific to this receptor: Because the study included only a small number of donors, the genetic and exposure-history diversity represented was limited. Compared with non-shared clonotypes, clonotypes shared by all four sorted-subset donors had higher generation probabilities. Estimated clonotype richness was generally larger for naive than for memory subsets. Incomplete sequencing was indicated by rarefaction of sorted-subset datasets, despite the large sequencing depth. Pairwise subsampling indicated that sequencing depth was expected to affect the degree of clonotype sharing among donors. About 5% of naive CD4, 3.5% of naive CD8, roughly 2.4% of memory CD4, and less than 0.45% of memory CD8 clonotypes were shared across a handful of donors. Sampling was restricted to blood, and TCR repertoires in tissue are likely to differ from TCR repertoires in blood.

CD8 naive samples were CD45RO-negative cells positively selected for CCR7, giving a CD45RA+CCR7+ population that excluded TemRA cells. The donors were healthy, HIV-negative adults with no recently reported acute infections or vaccinations. All donors were Caucasian adults living in Nashville, Tennessee, USA. After blood collection by leukapheresis, PBMCs were isolated using Ficoll-Histopaque density gradient centrifugation and then cryopreserved in the vapor phase of liquid nitrogen. Analytical flow cytometry was used to check the purity and quantity of every magnetically sorted T cell population. Genomic DNA was isolated from every sorted fraction and measured by UV absorbance on a Nanodrop 2000c. Using the deep immunoSEQ assay, multiplex PCR amplified TCR CDR3 regions from genomic DNA. Genomic DNA extracted from each cell subset was distributed evenly over all wells of several immunoSEQ 96-well plates, and each plate served as one replicate. For sorted subsets, approximately 200 ng of genomic DNA, equivalent to around 29,000 T cell genomes, went into each replicate PCR. The purified libraries were quantified using a Qubit 3.0 fluorometer, sized with a Bioanalyzer 2100, and then quantified again using the KAPA Library Quantification kit. Each immunoSEQ 96-well plate was sequenced on its own single-read 150-cycle Illumina NextSeq 550 flow cell. The source study handled its data this way. The immunoSEQ output contained only junctional sequences without quality scores, so filtering could not match that applied to full-length reads. To assign V/J genes and CDR3, sequences were annotated against IMGT germline references using PyIR, a Python wrapper for IgBLAST v1.9. Reads were filtered out if the reads had weak V/J assignments (E-value above 1e-6), no CDR3, stop codons, out-of-frame junctions, or ambiguous translated residues. A V3J clonotype was defined by an identical inferred V gene, J gene, and CDR3 amino acid sequence. Percentage overlap between repertoires was computed as shared unique clonotypes divided by the size of the smaller repertoire. RTK rarefaction, the Chao1 estimator, and Recon v2.1 estimates of unobserved clonotypes were used to assess repertoire richness. For all TCRbeta clonotypes obtained by the gDNA method from several donors, generation probabilities were computed with OLGA. In its TCRdb copy, this immuneACCESS table keeps in-frame sequences only and misses some clones. Where compared with another copy, unresolved V genes explain less than half of these, and the others have no known cause. The V and J calls and clone size were taken over from that table, and D and trimming were inferred from the DNA. For this sample the table gives millions of clones, of which around 96% were detected only once. The ten biggest clones cover 0.9% to 1.3% of the sample.

CDR1 and CDR2 (SNHLY, FYNNEI) derive from the germline V gene. The CDR3 has 16 amino acids, counting the end cysteine and phenylalanine. Kept here is only the CDR3 DNA, which spans 48 bases and is read in frame from base 1. Cut back by 4 bases and 1 base, the V and J ends lie 16 bases apart. A note on this clone: The specificity of this receptor is unknown. There are no base qualities to consult, and no much larger clone falls within one base.

The sample was naive CD8+ T cells sorted from blood. The cell subset or site label corresponds to: CD45RA+CCR7+. The V and J genes are TRBV2 and TRBJ2-5, with TRBD2 perhaps the D gene, on 5 matching bases. This TCR came from a man aged 18 to 30 in good health. The nucleotide sequence is given as TGTGCCAGCAGTGTCAGTAGCGAAGTCCCCCAAGAGACCCAGTACTTC. Its protein product is CASSVSSEVPQETQYF.